The present entry profiles one T cell receptor (beta chain) with its context. The read finishes 3 residues shy of the CDR3 end, and the germline J gene is used to complete it. Libraries were prepared by immunoSEQ multiplex PCR; TCRdb keeps only in-frame clonotypes and omits some of them. The sample totals about 36,000 clones. The sample belongs to a study of T cells in women clearing cervical HPV infection. Study as a whole: Cases were women with histologically confirmed HPV16-related CIN3 or worse, including a couple of invasive cancers. For cases, blood was sampled a median approximately 150 days after lesion detection, interquartile range roughly 85 to 200 days.

V was shortened by 6 bases and J by 6 bases, with 18 bases between the two germline ends. Germline V gene sequence: CDR1 DFQATT, CDR2 SNEGSKA (reference sequence). The CDR3 is made up of 15 amino acids. Sequencing used blood buffy coat. This receptor was taken from a woman aged 18 to 75 with a cervical HPV16 infection that either progressed to CIN3+ or cleared (not recorded which). The genes are TRBV20-1 and TRBJ1-6; weak D call: TRBD1 (6 bases). Incomplete CDR3 DNA: TGCAGTGCCCGGCGGCAGGGGCTTTTTAATTCACCC. It specifies CSARRQGLFNSP. The CDR3 in its entirety is CSARRQGLFNSPLHF.